This T cell receptor (beta chain) emerged from a study of blood T cell repertoires in COVID-19. CDR3 length: 19 residues. Germline V gene lookup returns CDR1 SNHLY and CDR2 FYNNEI. V was pared by 7 bases and J by 5 bases, with 23 bases of the junction left unmatched. Sequenced by immunoSEQ multiplex PCR; TCRdb stores in-frame clones only, minus some. This table has around 300,000 clones, around 89% appearing once. The sequence was collected from a young woman with acute COVID-19. Material for sequencing was PBMCs or T cells enriched from blood (not recorded which). The chain joins TRBV2 to TRBJ2-5; 9 positions agree with TRBD2. The CDR3 coding sequence is TGTGCCAGCAATTTGGATATCAAGGGCGGGAGGGCCTTGTCGGAGACCCAGTACTTC. It is translated as CASNLDIKGGRALSETQYF.